These T cell receptor beta chains were read from a single sample in a study of blood T cell repertoires in COVID-19. The method was immunoSEQ multiplex PCR; TCRdb's version includes in-frame clones alone and lacks a portion of them. The sample holds a few hundred thousand clones, about 86% seen once. The sequencing input was PBMCs or T cells enriched from blood (not recorded which). The origin of the receptors is a man aged 30 to 39 with acute COVID-19. Each CDR3 is given with its conserved first and last residue. Fields, in order: V gene, J gene, CDR3 protein.

v_gene: TRBV30
j_gene: TRBJ1-2
CDR3aa: CAWTPGQGYGYTF

v_gene: TRBV11-2
j_gene: TRBJ2-1
CDR3aa: CASSLLNQGLYNEQFF

v_gene: TRBV2
j_gene: TRBJ1-3
CDR3aa: CASRPGQRIWYSGNTIYF

v_gene: TRBV3-1/TRBV3-2
j_gene: TRBJ2-1
CDR3aa: CASQSLADNEQFF

v_gene: TRBV13
j_gene: TRBJ1-2
CDR3aa: CASSLGLTDGYTF

v_gene: TRBV7-9
j_gene: TRBJ1-5
CDR3aa: CASSRTGVNQPQHF

v_gene: TRBV6-5
j_gene: TRBJ1-4
CDR3aa: CASGSGTGTEKLFF

v_gene: TRBV5-6
j_gene: TRBJ1-1
CDR3aa: CASSGTGTGLTEAFF

v_gene: TRBV29-1
j_gene: TRBJ2-1
CDR3aa: CSVEGGGRNEQFF

v_gene: TRBV28
j_gene: TRBJ1-4
CDR3aa: CASSAPQGQLFF

v_gene: TRBV7-2
j_gene: TRBJ2-1
CDR3aa: CASSLRGTEQFF

v_gene: TRBV10-1
j_gene: TRBJ2-1
CDR3aa: CASSGPGYFEQFF

v_gene: TRBV5-1
j_gene: TRBJ1-5
CDR3aa: CASSLVGDSNQPQHF

v_gene: TRBV7-3
j_gene: TRBJ2-1
CDR3aa: CASALLLTSGMEQFF

v_gene: TRBV24-1
j_gene: TRBJ2-2
CDR3aa: CATSEHGQAVGGELFF

v_gene: TRBV6-5
j_gene: TRBJ1-2
CDR3aa: CASSYGTDLSYGYTF

v_gene: TRBV3-1/TRBV3-2
j_gene: TRBJ1-5
CDR3aa: CASSPRTGLGAQHF

v_gene: TRBV7-2
j_gene: TRBJ1-4
CDR3aa: CASSRDKTNEKLFF

v_gene: TRBV7-6
j_gene: TRBJ1-6
CDR3aa: CASSPLGGQGNSPLHF

v_gene: TRBV4-1
j_gene: TRBJ1-1
CDR3aa: CASSLRTGGPPEAFF

v_gene: TRBV13
j_gene: TRBJ2-2
CDR3aa: CASSRREIHNTGELFF

v_gene: TRBV28
j_gene: TRBJ1-5
CDR3aa: CASNRGGQPQHF

v_gene: TRBV28
j_gene: TRBJ1-2
CDR3aa: CASSSYTRTGNTF

v_gene: TRBV7-3
j_gene: TRBJ1-1
CDR3aa: CASSPQGRDTEAFF

v_gene: TRBV18
j_gene: TRBJ1-1
CDR3aa: CASSPPGGARTEAFF

v_gene: TRBV2
j_gene: TRBJ2-5
CDR3aa: CASSRGRQETQYF

v_gene: TRBV4-1
j_gene: TRBJ1-2
CDR3aa: CASSPGGGYGYTF

v_gene: TRBV6-5
j_gene: TRBJ2-2
CDR3aa: CASPVRESNTGELFF

v_gene: TRBV15
j_gene: TRBJ2-6
CDR3aa: CATSQRARRRDSSGLANVLTF

v_gene: TRBV28
j_gene: TRBJ1-6
CDR3aa: CASSLNLRQGAYNSPLHF

v_gene: TRBV6-5
j_gene: TRBJ2-3
CDR3aa: CASSPTSGGSDTQYF

v_gene: TRBV18
j_gene: TRBJ1-2
CDR3aa: CASSPEGGRANYGYTF

v_gene: TRBV5-4
j_gene: TRBJ2-2
CDR3aa: CAGGTGNTGELFF

v_gene: TRBV5-1
j_gene: TRBJ2-1
CDR3aa: CASREGKSSYNEQFF

v_gene: TRBV7-8
j_gene: TRBJ2-1
CDR3aa: CASSLSDSTGLAGYEQFF